The sequence of this T cell receptor (beta chain) was determined in a study of shared clonotypes between healthy human individuals. The study, taken as a whole, reports: Exclusively blood specimens were collected; tissue repertoires likely differ.

From germline, CDR1 is SNHLY and CDR2 FYNNEI. Trimming removed 4 bases from V and 8 bases from J, with 14 bases in between. This CDR3 comprises 13 residues. Turning to this clone: Antigen specificity is unknown.

Repertoires were generated with immunoSEQ multiplex PCR, while TCRdb's copy carries only in-frame clones and drops some. The sample lists approximately 640,000 clones, more than 70% occurring once. The sample taken for sequencing was memory CD4+ T cells sorted from blood. Subset here: CD45RA-negative fraction. The chain links TRBV2 to TRBJ1-2; D might be TRBD1 (5 bases). The sequence derives from a woman aged 25-40 years in good health. The CDR3 here is CASSGFRASGYTF. CDR3 coding DNA: TGTGCCAGCAGTGGTTTCAGGGCCTCCGGCTACACCTTC. Full variable domain (outside the CDR3, taken from reference TRBV2 and TRBJ1-2): EPEVTQTPSHQVTQMGQEVILRCVPISNHLYFYWYRQILGQKVEFLVSFYNNEISEKSEIFDDQFSVERPDGSNFTLKIRSTKLEDSAMYFCASSGFRASGYTFGSGTRLTVV.